This T cell receptor (beta chain) comes out of a study of blood T cell repertoires in COVID-19. Study as a whole: Samples representing acute and convalescent COVID-19 were sourced from the United States, Italy and Spain. T cells, B-cell-depleted T cells, or PBMCs supplied cDNA or gDNA.

Germline loops: CDR1 SGHDT, CDR2 YYEEEE. Trimming stripped 4 bases from V and 5 bases from J, with 10 bases between. The CDR3 consists of 14 residues. Per the authors' pipeline: Amplification from reference gene primers served as the basis for estimated nucleated cell counts. The table came from immunoSEQ multiplex PCR; TCRdb's copy has only in-frame clones and leaves some out. The V and J calls and the clone size are those of that table, but D and trimming were determined from the DNA. The sample has about 59,000 clones, over 70% seen once. J is TRBJ1-6 and V is TRBV5-6; D gene unclear. This sequence was found in a woman aged 50 to 60 with active or convalescent COVID-19. The specimen was peripheral blood. CDR3 amino acids: CASSTPYHNSPLHF. The CDR3 region has the DNA TGTGCCAGCAGCACCCCCTACCATAATTCACCCCTCCACTTT.